This entry concerns a single TCR beta chain. Its target is unknown. RNA transcripts provided the source from which TCR beta CDR3 regions were amplified. A set of HTBI primers served as the primers for a first-round RT-PCR of the TCR CDR3. From the multiplex PCR reads, TCRdb called clonotypes with MiXCR, one entry per CDR3 protein. Among about 370,000 distinct CDR3 sequences listed, 13% to 15% were seen once. The V gene's germline CDR1 is MGHRA and CDR2 YSYEKL. The CDR3 runs 15 residues. Trimming took off 4 bases at V and 1 base at J, with 10 bases between the two ends. This specimen comes from a study of T cells in Graves' hyperthyroidism and ophthalmopathy. Study-level findings and limits: Patients with ophthalmopathy were separated from those with stable hyperthyroidism by a 13 V-J model.

The TCR comes from a woman aged 55-69 years with Graves' ophthalmopathy. The chain couples TRBV4-1 to TRBJ2-2; possible D gene TRBD2, 6 bases. The sample consisted of blood. The CDR3 is CASSPGDLNTGELFF. The CDR3 bases are TGCGCCAGCAGCCCCGGGGACTTGAACACCGGGGAGCTGTTTTTT.